The next 24 T cell receptor beta chains were all read from a single sample in a study of early T cells in non-severe SARS-CoV-2 infection. Each CDR3 protein gets one entry after TCRdb re-called the 5' RACE reads with MiXCR. This sample has about 77,000 distinct CDR3 sequences, with more than 9% found just once. The sequenced sample was whole blood. These receptors came from an adult who was a healthcare worker with PCR-confirmed SARS-CoV-2 infection or an uninfected control (not recorded which).

This clonotype was detected ten times or more. V gene TRBV12-3 or TRBV12-4 combines with J gene TRBJ1-2, with 9 nucleotides matching TRBD1. CDR3 length: 16 amino acids. Germline trimming cut 3 bases from V and 0 bases from J; bases unmatched to any gene: 5. CDR3 DNA sequence: TGTGCCAGCAGTTTTGCCGGGACAGGGACTAACTATGGCTACACCTTC. Translating it yields CASSFAGTGTNYGYTF.

There are a few counts of this clonotype. CDR3 coding DNA: TGCAGCACTCGACTGAATCAAGAGACCCAGTACTTC. It is translated as CSTRLNQETQYF. J is TRBJ2-5 and V is TRBV29-1, with D hard to call. This CDR3 comprises 12 residues. Trimming left V 8 bases short and J 2 bases short, with 12 bases between. The germline V gene encodes CDR1 SQVTM and CDR2 ANQGSEA.

The table lists this clonotype with a few counts. The chain combines TRBV2 with TRBJ2-1; D is perhaps TRBD2 (6 bases). The CDR3 spans 16 residues. The germline gives CDR1 SNHLY, CDR2 FYNNEI. V lost 4 bases and J 6 bases, leaving 19 bases between the germline ends. The CDR3 region has the DNA TGTGCCAGCAGTGGAGGGCCTAAGCGGAGGGGCAATGAGCAGTTCTTC. Translated: CASSGGPKRRGNEQFF.

This clonotype came up many times. This rearrangement joins TRBV4-1 to TRBJ2-1; TRBD1 matches 7 bases. CDR1 is MGHRA and CDR2 is YSYEKL in the germline V gene. Trimming cost V 6 bases and J 7 bases; bases outside gene matches: 12. This CDR3 is built from 15 residues. In DNA, the CDR3 is TGCGCCAGCAGTCCTGATCAGCTACAGGGGAATGAGCAGTTCTTC. Translation gives CASSPDQLQGNEQFF.

This clonotype was counted ten times or more. The V gene is TRBV3-1, the J gene TRBJ1-1; the match to TRBD1 covers 7 bases. Trimming took 8 bases from V and 3 from J; bases not matched to a gene: 9. The CDR3 loop spans 14 amino acids. The V gene's germline CDR1 is LGHDT and CDR2 YNNKEL (reference sequence). The CDR3 spells CASHPGDRDTEAFF. CDR3 nucleotide sequence: TGTGCCAGCCACCCCGGAGACAGGGACACTGAAGCTTTCTTT.

This clonotype occurred many times. This chain links TRBV3-1 with TRBJ2-3, with 7 bases matching TRBD1. The CDR3 is 15 residues long. Trimming removed 3 bases from V and 4 bases from J; junction bases left unmatched: 7. The germline gives CDR1 LGHDT, CDR2 YNNKEL (reference sequence). The chain's CDR3 is CASSHLVQGADTQYF. The CDR3 DNA reads TGTGCCAGCAGCCACCTTGTGCAGGGGGCAGATACGCAGTATTTT.

This clonotype showed up just a few times. The chain combines TRBV20-1 with TRBJ1-6; D is possibly TRBD1 (6 bases). The V end was cut by 6 bases, the J end by 3 bases, with 15 bases between. CDR3 length equals 15 residues. The germline gives CDR1 DFQATT, CDR2 SNEGSKA (reference sequence). DNA for the CDR3: TGCAGTGCAACCTTGACAGGAGACTATAATTCACCCCTCCACTTT. The encoded protein is CSATLTGDYNSPLHF.

This clonotype was counted a few times. CDR3 protein: CASRGRENTEAFF. In DNA form, the CDR3 reads TGTGCCAGCAGAGGACGGGAGAACACTGAAGCTTTCTTT. The V and J genes are TRBV11-2 and TRBJ1-1; D uncertain. The V end lost 6 bases, the J end lost 1 base, and 9 bases lay between the germline ends. CDR1 is SGHAT and CDR2 is FQNNGV in the germline V gene. This CDR3 region has 13 residues.

This clonotype was counted a few times. This rearrangement joins TRBV7-3 to TRBJ2-3; the match to TRBD2 covers 7 bases. CDR3 size: 16 residues. CDR1 is SGHTA, CDR2 FQGTGA, per germline. Trimming took 5 bases from V and 1 from J; bases not matched to a gene: 9. CDR3 sequence reads: CASSPDRLAGTDTQYF. CDR3 DNA: TGTGCCAGCAGCCCCGATCGACTAGCAGGCACAGATACGCAGTATTTT.

This clonotype was seen ten or more times. The CDR3 is CASSPQAAYGYTF. The CDR3 region has the DNA TGTGCCAGCAGTCCCCAGGCGGCCTATGGCTACACCTTC. The chain recombines TRBV12-3 or TRBV12-4 with TRBJ1-2; no firm D call. CDR3 size: 13 residues. V dropped 5 bases and J dropped 4 bases, with 11 bases sitting between them.

This clonotype was detected only a few times. The V and J genes are TRBV28 and TRBJ2-1; D unresolved. The CDR3 has 13 residues. Germline V lookup: CDR1 MDHEN, CDR2 SYDVKM. Trimming left V 5 bases short and J 7 bases short, with 12 bases between. CDR3 amino acids: CASSQLTGNEQFF. The CDR3 region has the DNA TGTGCCAGCAGTCAACTCACTGGGAATGAGCAGTTCTTC.

This clonotype was seen at least ten times. The V gene is TRBV2, the J gene TRBJ2-6; possible D gene TRBD1, 6 bases. Germline CDR1 SNHLY, CDR2 FYNNEI. Trimming shortened V by 5 bases and J by 0 bases, and 11 bases separated the two germline ends. This CDR3 is built from 16 residues. The DNA for the CDR3 is TGTGCCAGCAGTCAGGACAGAAGCTCTGGGGCCAACGTCCTGACTTTC. It encodes CASSQDRSSGANVLTF.

This clonotype has a handful of counts. The chain recombines TRBV7-3 with TRBJ2-1, with 7 bases lining up with TRBD1. V shed 5 bases and J 5 bases; nucleotides not matched to a gene: 3. Germline CDR1 reads SGHTA; CDR2 reads FQGTGA. The CDR3 totals 13 residues. CDR3 in DNA: TGTGCCAGCAGCCGAGACAGGGACAATGAGCAGTTCTTC. This codes for CASSRDRDNEQFF.

This clonotype was detected a few times. The chain combines TRBV28 with TRBJ2-3; 7 bases align to TRBD1. CDR1 MDHEN and CDR2 SYDVKM come from the germline V gene. CDR3 length: 11 residues. V trimming: 5 bases; J trimming: 11 bases; junction bases outside the gene matches: 4. The CDR3 spells CASSHRDRQYF. The CDR3 DNA follows: TGTGCCAGCAGTCACAGGGACAGGCAGTATTTT.

The table lists this clonotype with a few counts. The V gene is TRBV4-1, the J gene TRBJ2-2; no firm D call. This CDR3 has 16 residues. Germline CDR1 and CDR2: MGHRA and YSYEKL. V was shortened by 2 bases and J by 1 base, with 11 bases between the two germline ends. CDR3 sequence (DNA): TGCGCCAGCAGCCAACGGTACAGCAGGAACACCGGGGAGCTGTTTTTT. Translated: CASSQRYSRNTGELFF.

The chain couples TRBV6-5 to TRBJ2-7, with 11 bases that match TRBD1. CDR1 is MNHEY and CDR2 is SVGAGI in the germline V gene. The length of the CDR3 is 16 residues. V dropped 0 bases and J dropped 6; count of bases not matched to a gene: 7. In DNA form, the CDR3 reads TGTGCCAGCAGTTACTCTTCTGGGACAGGGGGGCGCGAGCAGTACTTC. Encoded protein: CASSYSSGTGGREQYF.

The J gene is TRBJ2-7, the V gene TRBV5-1; maybe TRBD2 (6 bases). The CDR3 spans 14 residues. CDR1 is SGHRS, CDR2 YFSETQ, per germline. V was cut by 4 bases and J by 1 base, with 12 bases left in between. CDR3 DNA: TGCGCCAGCAGCCGAGCCGGGACTTCCTACGAGCAGTACTTC. It yields the protein CASSRAGTSYEQYF. Together with reference TRBV5-1 and TRBJ2-7, the CDR3 gives the full variable domain: KAGVTQTPRYLIKTRGQQVTLSCSPISGHRSVSWYQQTPGQGLQFLFEYFSETQRNKGNFPGRFSGRQFSNSRSEMNVSTLELGDSALYLCASSRAGTSYEQYFGPGTRLTVT.

Ten or more counts support this clonotype. This rearrangement joins TRBV25-1 to TRBJ2-3; D assignment may be TRBD1 or TRBD2 (5 bases each). The V end lost 0 bases, the J end lost 0 bases, and 10 bases lay between the germline ends. The germline V gene has CDR1 MGHDK and CDR2 SYGVNS. This CDR3 region has 16 residues. CDR3 protein: CASSEYMRGSTDTQYF. The CDR3 bases are TGTGCCAGCAGTGAATATATGAGGGGTAGCACAGATACGCAGTATTTT.

This clonotype appeared many times. The gene calls are TRBV2 and TRBJ2-2; 7 positions agree with TRBD1. The V segment lost 10 bases and the J segment 8 bases; nucleotides outside the gene matches: 16. CDR3 length equals 15 residues. CDR1 is SNHLY and CDR2 is FYNNEI in the germline V gene. The CDR3 region has the DNA TGTGCCACCAGGCGAGCGGCAGGGGGAAATGGGGAGCTGTTTTTT. Protein product: CATRRAAGGNGELFF.

This chain connects TRBV10-3 to TRBJ1-1; D might be TRBD1 (5 bases). Germline loops: CDR1 ENHRY, CDR2 SYGVKD. The CDR3 is made up of 13 amino acids. V gave up 7 bases and J gave up 1 base, with 10 bases separating them. This CDR3 reads CAIKDIGNTEAFF. The DNA of the CDR3 is TGTGCCATCAAGGACATCGGGAACACTGAAGCTTTCTTT.

A few counts support this clonotype. The chain has TRBV27 and TRBJ1-2; D is perhaps TRBD1 (5 bases). There are 16 residues in the CDR3. Germline CDR1 reads MNHEY; CDR2 reads SMNVEV (reference sequence). The germline V and J ends were trimmed by 5 bases and 4 bases, with 20 bases remaining between them. CDR3 amino acids: CASSPLGGVSGYGYTF. CDR3 nucleotide sequence: TGTGCCAGCAGTCCGTTGGGGGGGGTCTCCGGCTATGGCTACACCTTC.

This chain joins TRBV14 and TRBJ2-7, with TRBD2 as a possible D gene (6 bases). Germline V CDR1 and CDR2: SGHDN, FVKESK. Trimming took off 7 bases at V and 3 bases at J, with 13 bases between the two ends. The CDR3 runs to 13 residues. This CDR3 is CASNGLQDYEQYF. The CDR3 bases are TGTGCCAGCAACGGACTACAGGACTACGAGCAGTACTTC.

This clonotype was counted at least ten times. It is likely a read error: a sequence one base away is far more abundant. This rearrangement joins TRBV7-9 to TRBJ2-3, with 7 bases identical to TRBD1. Germline V CDR1 and CDR2: SEHNR, FQNEAQ (reference sequence). The CDR3 length is 14 residues. J lost 2 bases, V lost 5 bases, and 4 bases had no gene match. In DNA, the CDR3 is TGTGCCAGCAGCCAGGGACAGAACACAGATACGCAGTATTTT. This gives the protein CASSQGQNTDTQYF. Using reference TRBV7-9 and TRBJ2-3 for the parts outside the CDR3, the full variable domain is DTGVSQNPRHKITKRGQNVTFRCDPISEHNRLYWYRQTLGQGPEFLTYFQNEAQLEKSRLLSDRFSAERPKGSFSTLEIQRTEQGDSAMYLCASSQGQNTDTQYFGPGTRLTVL.

The chain is built from TRBV24-1 and TRBJ2-1, with a possible D match to TRBD1 (6 bases). From germline, CDR1 is KGHDR and CDR2 SFDVKD. The CDR3 has 11 residues. As DNA, the CDR3 is TGTGCTATACAGGGAAGAGATGAGCAGTTCTTC. This encodes CAIQGRDEQFF.